The rows below give T cell receptor beta chains drawn from one sample of a study of cytomegalovirus exposure and HLA in healthy donors. Assay: immunoSEQ multiplex PCR; the TCRdb copy retains only in-frame clones and omits some. The sample consists of around 140,000 clones, 76% of them appearing once. Sequencing used PBMCs. All receptors come from a female donor in good health and CMV-seropositive. Each CDR3 is given with its conserved first and last residue. The D gene is left open where the match is weak. The listing skips clone size in some rows; elsewhere it reads once, few, many or a size class.

j_gene | abundance | v_gene | d_gene | CDR3aa | CDR3nt
TRBJ1-5 | - | TRBV7-2 | TRBD1 | CASSLGGQGSQPQHF | TGTGCCAGCAGCTTAGGGGGACAGGGGAGTCAGCCCCAGCATTTT
TRBJ1-4 | - | TRBV5-6 | - | CASSSRGGATNEKLFF | TGTGCCAGCAGCTCAAGGGGGGGCGCGACTAATGAAAAACTGTTTTTT
TRBJ2-1 | - | TRBV7-3 | TRBD2 | CASSATSGPLNEQFF | TGTGCCAGCAGCGCAACTAGCGGACCTCTCAATGAGCAGTTCTTC
TRBJ1-5 | - | TRBV27 | - | CASTGAGPNQPQHF | TGTGCCAGCACAGGGGCTGGGCCCAATCAGCCCCAGCATTTT
TRBJ2-7 | once | TRBV5-1 | - | CASTMAGKPEQYF | TGCGCCAGCACTATGGCAGGGAAACCCGAGCAGTACTTC
TRBJ2-1 | - | TRBV7-2 | TRBD2 | CASRQGLAGALDEQFF | TGTGCCAGCAGACAAGGACTAGCGGGGGCCCTGGATGAGCAGTTCTTC
TRBJ1-2 | - | TRBV19 | TRBD1 | CASSMALRGNYGYTF | TGTGCCAGTAGTATGGCCCTCAGGGGGAACTATGGCTACACCTTC
TRBJ2-4 | - | TRBV4-1 | - | CASSHSGAQGGIQYF | TGCGCCAGCAGCCATTCAGGGGCCCAGGGTGGCATTCAGTACTTC
TRBJ2-5 | - | TRBV5-1 | - | CASSFGTPRETQYF | TGCGCCAGCAGCTTCGGGACTCCAAGGGAGACCCAGTACTTC
TRBJ2-7 | - | TRBV6-6 | - | CASSYSIQGAEQYF | TGTGCCAGCAGTTACTCGATTCAGGGCGCCGAGCAGTACTTC
TRBJ2-7 | few | TRBV7-8 | TRBD1 | CASSLDRNYEQYF | TGTGCCAGCAGCTTGGACAGGAACTACGAGCAGTACTTC
TRBJ1-1 | - | TRBV2 | - | CASHRGGAVNTEAFF | TGTGCCAGTCACCGAGGAGGGGCAGTGAACACTGAAGCTTTCTTT
TRBJ2-5 | - | TRBV7-9 | - | CASSLGIGETQYF | TGTGCCAGCAGCTTAGGTATCGGAGAGACCCAGTACTTC
TRBJ2-4 | few | TRBV19 | - | CASKGGTGARVRNIQYF | TGTGCCAGTAAGGGGGGCACAGGGGCACGGGTTAGGAACATTCAGTACTTC
TRBJ2-7 | - | TRBV29-1 | TRBD2 | CSVVLAGGFSYEQYF | TGCAGCGTTGTGTTAGCGGGAGGCTTCTCCTACGAGCAGTACTTC
TRBJ2-7 | - | TRBV5-1 | - | CASSLEGTSSYEQYF | TGCGCCAGCAGCTTGGAAGGGACAAGCTCCTACGAGCAGTACTTC
TRBJ2-7 | - | TRBV27 | TRBD1 | CASSLSGQGAYEQYF | TGTGCCAGCAGTTTATCGGGACAGGGGGCATACGAGCAGTACTTC
TRBJ2-5 | once | TRBV6-6 | TRBD2 | CATTSGRARRETQYF | TGTGCCACAACAAGCGGGAGGGCCAGGCGGGAGACCCAGTACTTC
TRBJ2-7 | - | TRBV28 | - | CASRNRVGEQYF | TGTGCCAGCAGAAACAGGGTGGGTGAGCAGTACTTC
TRBJ2-7 | - | TRBV5-1 | TRBD2 | CASGPAAGTTFNRGEQYF | TGCGCCAGCGGCCCCGCCGCCGGGACTACTTTCAATCGGGGCGAGCAGTACTTC
TRBJ2-1 | - | TRBV19 | TRBD1 | CASSTWTGRVNEQFF | TGTGCCAGTAGTACGTGGACAGGGCGGGTCAATGAGCAGTTCTTC
TRBJ2-1 | - | TRBV6-1 | - | CASSEGGTVSGEQFF | TGTGCCAGCAGTGAAGGGGGTACAGTCTCGGGGGAGCAGTTCTTC
TRBJ2-4 | - | TRBV7-2 | TRBD2 | CASSLAGLAGGLAKNIQYF | TGTGCCAGCAGCTTAGCAGGGCTAGCGGGAGGTCTAGCCAAAAACATTCAGTACTTC
TRBJ2-7 | - | TRBV2 | TRBD1 | CASSTGTGNYEQYF | TGTGCCAGCAGTACCGGGACAGGGAACTACGAGCAGTACTTC
TRBJ2-3 | - | TRBV19 | - | CATKGAGASGYTQYF | TGTGCCACCAAGGGTGCGGGGGCAAGTGGGTATACGCAGTATTTT
TRBJ2-7 | - | TRBV28 | - | CASSLSSAQGGYEQYF | TGTGCCAGCAGTTTAAGCAGTGCACAGGGTGGCTACGAGCAGTACTTC
TRBJ2-3 | - | TRBV5-1 | TRBD1 | CASSFGSGTASTDTQYF | TGCGCCAGCAGCTTTGGATCCGGGACAGCTAGCACAGATACGCAGTATTTT
TRBJ2-1 | - | TRBV10-1 | - | CASSEAANEQFF | TGCGCCAGCAGTGAGGCGGCGAATGAGCAGTTCTTC
TRBJ2-2 | - | TRBV19 | TRBD1 | CASSGQGVRAGELFF | TGTGCCAGTTCTGGACAGGGGGTGAGGGCCGGGGAGCTGTTTTTT
TRBJ2-2 | - | TRBV5-5 | - | CASSQITGNTGELFF | TGTGCCAGCAGCCAGATAACAGGGAACACCGGGGAGCTGTTTTTT
TRBJ1-6 | - | TRBV19 | - | CASSYRDIASPLHF | TGTGCCAGTAGTTATCGGGACATCGCTTCACCCCTCCACTTT
TRBJ2-3 | - | TRBV29-1 | TRBD1 | CSVERTGGSTDTQYF | TGCAGCGTTGAACGGACAGGGGGGAGTACAGATACGCAGTATTTT
TRBJ2-2 | - | TRBV7-6 | - | CASTRGGGGADGELFF | TGTGCCAGCACCCGAGGTGGGGGGGGCGCGGACGGGGAGCTGTTTTTT
TRBJ2-2 | few | TRBV11-2 | TRBD2 | CASSLRRPGLAGSGELFF | TGTGCCAGCAGCCTACGCCGCCCGGGACTAGCGGGATCCGGGGAGCTGTTTTTT
TRBJ1-5 | - | TRBV27 | - | CASSLRGSNQPQHF | TGTGCCAGCAGTTTAAGGGGCAGCAATCAGCCCCAGCATTTT
TRBJ1-5 | - | TRBV30 | TRBD1 | CAWRPKDRAGNQPQHF | TGTGCCTGGAGACCTAAGGACAGGGCTGGCAATCAGCCCCAGCATTTT
TRBJ2-1 | - | TRBV6-5 | TRBD2 | CASSYSGGSSYNEQFF | TGTGCCAGCAGTTACTCGGGAGGGAGCTCCTACAATGAGCAGTTCTTC
TRBJ1-4 | - | TRBV7-9 | TRBD1 | CASSYRGPDEKLFF | TGTGCCAGCAGCTACAGGGGGCCTGATGAAAAACTGTTTTTT
TRBJ2-3 | - | TRBV7-9 | TRBD2 | CASSSSGGSDTQYF | TGTGCCAGCAGCTCTAGCGGGGGATCAGATACGCAGTATTTT
TRBJ2-5 | - | TRBV6-1 | - | CASQGGETQYF | TGTGCCAGCCAGGGGGGAGAGACCCAGTACTTC
TRBJ1-2 | few | TRBV21-1 | - | CASSTNRVYGYTF | TGTGCCAGCAGCACGAACAGGGTCTATGGCTACACCTTC
TRBJ1-3 | - | TRBV2 | TRBD1 | CASSAQGIAGNTIYF | TGTGCCAGCAGTGCACAGGGGATTGCTGGAAACACCATATATTTT
TRBJ1-5 | - | TRBV4-1 | - | CASSQDQNQPQHF | TGCGCCAGCAGCCAAGATCAAAATCAGCCCCAGCATTTT
TRBJ2-7 | once | TRBV7-2 | TRBD2 | CASSYSGLSSYEQYF | TGTGCCAGCAGCTATAGCGGGTTGAGCTCCTACGAGCAGTACTTC
TRBJ2-5 | few | TRBV7-9 | TRBD2 | CASSFYLAGAQETQYF | TGTGCCAGCAGCTTCTACCTAGCGGGGGCCCAAGAGACCCAGTACTTC
TRBJ2-2 | - | TRBV6-5 | - | CASALATGELFF | TGTGCCAGCGCGCTAGCAACCGGGGAGCTGTTTTTT
TRBJ1-4 | many | TRBV5-5 | - | CASSEVGASNEKLFF | TGTGCCAGCAGCGAGGTGGGGGCCAGTAATGAAAAACTGTTTTTT
TRBJ2-2 | - | TRBV27 | TRBD1 | CASSLSGTANTGELFF | TGTGCCAGCAGTTTATCGGGGACAGCAAACACCGGGGAGCTGTTTTTT
TRBJ2-4 | few | TRBV7-2 | - | CASSLFSTTANIQYF | TGTGCCAGCAGCTTATTTAGCACGACAGCAAACATTCAGTACTTC
TRBJ1-5 | - | TRBV7-9 | TRBD1 | CASSGQDPNQPQHF | TGTGCCAGCAGCGGACAGGACCCCAATCAGCCCCAGCATTTT
TRBJ1-1 | - | TRBV10-1 | - | CASSDGTLEAFF | TGCGCCAGCAGTGATGGGACACTGGAAGCTTTCTTT
TRBJ1-4 | - | TRBV6-5 | - | CASTKGPANEKLFF | TGTGCCAGCACAAAGGGGCCCGCTAATGAAAAACTGTTTTTT
TRBJ2-1 | - | TRBV10-1 | TRBD2 | CASSATGLAGGHRDEQFF | TGCGCCAGCAGTGCCACAGGACTAGCGGGGGGGCATAGAGATGAGCAGTTCTTC
TRBJ2-5 | - | TRBV19 | TRBD2 | CASSRRGGETQYF | TGTGCCAGTAGTCGCCGGGGGGGGGAGACCCAGTACTTC
TRBJ2-3 | few | TRBV6-4 | - | CASIKYGGRPLDTQYF | TGTGCCAGCATAAAGTACGGGGGGCGACCTCTAGATACGCAGTATTTT